This entry describes one TCR beta chain. This CDR3 contains 18 residues. The ends lost 0 bases at V and 3 bases at J; junction bases unmatched: 10. Looked up from germline, CDR1 is SGHAT and CDR2 is FQNNGV. Assay: immunoSEQ multiplex PCR; the TCRdb copy retains only in-frame clones and omits some. In the table there are 250,000 to 300,000 clones, around 90% of which are singletons. The record originates from a study of cytomegalovirus exposure and HLA in healthy donors. The sequence derives from a woman younger than 35 in good health and CMV-seronegative. The genes are TRBV11-2 and TRBJ1-2, with 10 positions matching TRBD1. Input material: PBMCs. The CDR3 DNA reads as TGTGCCAGCAGCTTAGAATTTGAGACAGGGGGCGCGGACTATGGCTACACCTTC. This gives the protein CASSLEFETGGADYGYTF. Supplemented by reference TRBV11-2 and TRBJ1-2, the full variable domain reads EAGVAQSPRYKIIEKRQSVAFWCNPISGHATLYWYQQILGQGPKLLIQFQNNGVVDDSQLPKDRFSAERLKGVDSTLKIQPAKLEDSAVYLCASSLEFETGGADYGYTFGSGTRLTVV.